These 2 T cell receptor beta chains came from one sample sequenced in a study of multiple sclerosis patients with progressive multifocal leukoencephalopathy. TCRdb keeps only in-frame clones here, not all; method: immunoSEQ multiplex PCR. The sample contains more than 20,000 clones, 80% to 95% of which appear only once. Time point denoted: about a year of natalizumab therapy. The material was PBMCs, obtained from a patient treated with natalizumab. The receptors stem from a man between 25 and 39 years old with multiple sclerosis.

The chain carries TRBV4-2 and TRBJ1-2; TRBD1 might be the D (5 bases). CDR3 length equals 17 residues. V was cut by 0 bases and J by 5 bases, with 19 bases left in between. Germline V gene lookup returns CDR1 LGHNA and CDR2 YNFKEQ. The chain's CDR3 is CASSQDSTGPGGYGYTF. The CDR3 DNA is TGTGCCAGCAGCCAAGATAGCACAGGTCCGGGGGGGTATGGCTACACCTTC.

The V gene is TRBV18, the J gene TRBJ1-1, with D hard to call. The CDR3 runs 14 residues. The germline V gene encodes CDR1 KGHSH and CDR2 LQKENI. The ends were cut back, 6 bases at V and 4 bases at J, with 15 bases in the middle. The CDR3 protein is CASSPASGSTEAFF. The CDR3 bases are TGTGCCAGCTCGCCGGCCTCAGGAAGCACTGAAGCTTTCTTT.